The 19 T cell receptor beta chains given below trace back to one sample, sequenced in a study of technical replicates of blood from a few donors. Generated by immunoSEQ multiplex PCR, the TCRdb table keeps only in-frame clones and is missing some. The sample carries about 68,000 clones, approximately 97% recorded once. Sequenced: T cells isolated from PBMCs. Receptors were obtained from a human donor in good health.

The CDR3 here is CASSQGPGQGYEQYF. CDR3 nucleotide sequence: TGCGCCAGCAGCCAGGGGCCGGGACAGGGGTACGAGCAGTACTTC. The rearrangement joins TRBV4-3 to TRBJ2-7, with 10 bases matching TRBD1. Germline V gene sequence: CDR1 LGHNA, CDR2 YSLEER. The CDR3 length is 15 residues. V shed 3 bases and J 4 bases; nucleotides not matched to a gene: 6.

Here the CDR3 reads CASSPGQGVGTEAFF. The CDR3 bases are TGTGCCAGCTCACCGGGACAGGGGGTCGGCACTGAAGCTTTCTTT. The V gene is TRBV18, the J gene TRBJ1-1; 11 bases align to TRBD1. Germline values: CDR1 KGHSH, CDR2 LQKENI. CDR3 length equals 15 residues. J was trimmed by 4 bases and V by 3 bases; bases with no gene match: 4.

V usage is TRBV19 and J usage is TRBJ1-2, with 8 bases identical to TRBD1. The CDR3 contains 16 residues. Germline CDR1 reads LNHDA; CDR2 reads SQIVND (reference sequence). V shed 6 bases, J shed 4 bases, and the junction held 13 bases outside the gene matches. CDR3 sequence reads: CASRVIGDRGTYGYTF. The DNA for the CDR3 is TGTGCCAGTAGAGTAATAGGAGACAGGGGAACCTATGGCTACACCTTC.

This rearrangement joins TRBV13 to TRBJ2-7; D call uncertain. V shed 5 bases and J shed 0 bases, with 8 bases lying between them. CDR3 length equals 13 residues. Germline V gene sequence: CDR1 PRHDT, CDR2 FYEKMQ (reference sequence). CDR3 loop: CASSAPSSYEQYF. The CDR3 DNA reads as TGTGCCAGCAGCGCGCCGAGCTCCTACGAGCAGTACTTC.

This chain links TRBV29-1 with TRBJ2-5, with D unresolved. The CDR3 is 10 residues long. V was shortened by 4 bases and J by 3 bases, with 3 bases between the two germline ends. Germline V CDR1 and CDR2: SQVTM, ANQGSEA. The CDR3 sequence is CSVGEETQYF. CDR3 DNA: TGCAGCGTTGGCGAAGAGACCCAGTACTTC. Looking up the rest from reference TRBV29-1 and TRBJ2-5 gives the full variable domain: SAVISQKPSRDICQRGTSLTIQCQVDSQVTMMFWYRQQPGQSLTLIATANQGSEATYESGFVIDKFPISRPNLTFSTLTVSNMSPEDSSIYLCSVGEETQYFGPGTRLLVL.

The chain uses TRBV19 and TRBJ1-5; D possibly corresponds to TRBD1 (6 bases). This CDR3 spans 15 amino acids. Germline CDR1 LNHDA, CDR2 SQIVND (reference sequence). Trimming left V 7 bases short and J 0 bases short, with 13 bases between. CDR3: CASTTTGNSNQPQHF. In nucleotides, the CDR3 is TGTGCCAGTACTACTACAGGGAATAGCAATCAGCCCCAGCATTTT. Full variable domain (missing parts from reference TRBV19 and TRBJ1-5): DGGITQSPKYLFRKEGQNVTLSCEQNLNHDAMYWYRQDPGQGLRLIYYSQIVNDFQKGDIAEGYSVSREKKESFPLTVTSAQKNPTAFYLCASTTTGNSNQPQHFGDGTRLSIL.

The J gene is TRBJ2-2, the V gene TRBV6-5; D is unclear. V dropped 5 bases and J dropped 4 bases, with 11 bases sitting between them. Germline CDR1 and CDR2: MNHEY and SVGAGI. The CDR3 has 14 amino acids. CDR3 protein: CASSQEWATGELFF. CDR3 DNA: TGTGCCAGCAGTCAAGAGTGGGCCACCGGGGAGCTGTTTTTT.

The rearrangement joins TRBV9 to TRBJ2-2, with a tentative D call TRBD2 (6 bases). Trimming took 0 bases from V and 0 from J, leaving 9 bases between them. This CDR3 contains 16 residues. Germline V CDR1 and CDR2: SGDLS, YYNGEE. CDR3 DNA: TGTGCCAGCAGCGTAGCAGGGACTGCGAACACCGGGGAGCTGTTTTTT. This codes for CASSVAGTANTGELFF.

This chain uses TRBV4-1 with TRBJ1-2; a possible D gene is TRBD1 (6 bases). Germline assignment: CDR1 MGHRA and CDR2 YSYEKL. The CDR3 is 13 amino acids. Trimming left V 5 bases short and J 7 bases short, with 14 bases between. CDR3 in amino acids: CASSLARGGGYTF. CDR3 coding DNA: TGCGCCAGCAGCTTAGCCAGGGGCGGTGGCTACACCTTC.

The rearrangement joins TRBV4-3 to TRBJ2-7, with D unresolved. The CDR3 length is 14 residues. Between the trimmed V and J ends, which lost 1 base and 1 base, there was a span of 8 bases. Germline CDR1 is LGHNA and CDR2 is YSLEER. CDR3: CASSQGRASYEQYF. The CDR3 nucleotides read TGCGCCAGCAGCCAAGGGAGAGCATCCTACGAGCAGTACTTC.

This sequence joins TRBV7-8 and TRBJ2-7; a weak D match, TRBD1 (5 bases). CDR3 length: 15 amino acids. Trimming removed 5 bases at V and 4 bases at J, with 18 bases between. Germline CDR1 SGHVS, CDR2 FQNEAQ. This CDR3 reads CASSPPRTPNYEQYF. CDR3 in DNA: TGTGCCAGCAGCCCCCCGAGGACACCTAATTACGAGCAGTACTTC.

This clone appeared once. The J gene is TRBJ1-1, the V gene TRBV9; D is undetermined. The CDR3 extends over 12 amino acids. Germline CDR1 SGDLS, CDR2 YYNGEE. The V end lost 1 base, the J end lost 6 bases, and 7 bases lay between the germline ends. In DNA form, the CDR3 reads TGTGCCAGCAGCGTATTGAGCCCTGAAGCTTTCTTT. Its protein is CASSVLSPEAFF.

V usage is TRBV5-1 and J usage is TRBJ1-4; D possibly corresponds to TRBD1 (5 bases). V was shortened by 2 bases and J by 7 bases, with 12 bases between the two germline ends. This CDR3 contains 14 residues. Germline V CDR1 and CDR2: SGHRS, YFSETQ. The CDR3 region is CASSFPREGEKLFF. Here the CDR3 DNA reads TGCGCCAGCAGCTTTCCCAGGGAAGGTGAAAAACTGTTTTTT.

The rearrangement links TRBV28 to TRBJ2-7; D is uncertain. Germline V lookup: CDR1 MDHEN, CDR2 SYDVKM. V lost 5 bases and J 1 base, leaving 21 bases between the germline ends. The CDR3 runs to 17 residues. The CDR3 DNA sequence: TGTGCCAGCAGTGTAGTTTGGTTAGAGGCAGCTTCCTACGAGCAGTACTTC. This encodes CASSVVWLEAASYEQYF.

The chain recombines TRBV19 with TRBJ2-3; D possibly corresponds to TRBD2 (6 bases). The germline V gene encodes CDR1 LNHDA and CDR2 SQIVND (reference sequence). The CDR3 has 15 residues. Deletions cut 5 bases from V and 3 bases from J, with 15 bases between. DNA of the CDR3: TGTGCCAGTAGTTCCCTATGGGGGAGGACAGATACGCAGTATTTT. Encoded protein: CASSSLWGRTDTQYF.

The rearrangement links TRBV21-1 to TRBJ1-1; the D call in the table, TRBD1, was not verified against the DNA. TRBV21-1 is deemed a pseudogene. The CDR3 runs 12 residues. The CDR3 DNA reads TGTGCCAGCATGACAGGGGGCACTGAAGCTTTCTTT. It yields the protein CASMTGGTEAFF.

The CDR3: CASSPSRGSSGANVLTF. CDR3 nucleotides: TGTGCCAGCTCACCCTCGCGGGGAAGCTCTGGGGCCAACGTCCTGACTTTC. The chain employs TRBV18 and TRBJ2-6; perhaps TRBD2 as D (6 bases). This CDR3 spans 17 amino acids. Trimming cost V 3 bases and J 0 bases, with 12 bases left between them. Germline CDR1 is KGHSH and CDR2 is LQKENI.

This sequence joins TRBV7-9 and TRBJ2-3; D may be TRBD2 (5 bases). This CDR3 contains 16 residues. V lost 1 base to trimming and J lost 4 bases, with 15 bases between them. The germline V gene encodes CDR1 SEHNR and CDR2 FQNEAQ (reference sequence). The CDR3 coding sequence is TGTGCCAGCAGCTTAGGGGTCGGGGAGAGAGCAGATACGCAGTATTTT. Its translation is CASSLGVGERADTQYF.

By share, this clone ranks as medium-sized. CDR3: CASSEGMGGGYTF. The CDR3 DNA is TGTGCCAGCAGTGAAGGTATGGGAGGTGGCTACACCTTC. V gene TRBV6-1 combines with J gene TRBJ1-2; D is ambiguous. The CDR3 has 13 amino acids. Germline CDR1 MNHNS, CDR2 SASEGT. Trimming took 1 base from V and 7 from J, leaving 10 bases between them.